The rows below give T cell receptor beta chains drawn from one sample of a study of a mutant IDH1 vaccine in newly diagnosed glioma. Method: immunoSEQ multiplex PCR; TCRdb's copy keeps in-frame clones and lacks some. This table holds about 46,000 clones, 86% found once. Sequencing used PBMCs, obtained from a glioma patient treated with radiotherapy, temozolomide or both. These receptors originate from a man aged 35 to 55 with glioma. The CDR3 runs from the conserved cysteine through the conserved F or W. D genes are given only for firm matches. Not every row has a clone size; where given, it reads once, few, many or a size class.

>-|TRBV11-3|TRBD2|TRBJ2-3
TGTGCCAGCAGCTTTAGCGGGAGTGGACCAGATACGCAGTATTTT
CASSFSGSGPDTQYF
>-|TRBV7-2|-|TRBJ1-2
TGTGCCAGCAGCTTACATCCAGAAACCAACTATGGCTACACCTTC
CASSLHPETNYGYTF
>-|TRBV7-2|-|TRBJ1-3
TGTGCCAGCAGCAGAGACACAAACACCATATATTTT
CASSRDTNTIYF
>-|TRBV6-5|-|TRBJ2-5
TGTGCCAGCACCGGGGACCTACGGGAGACCCAGTACTTC
CASTGDLRETQYF
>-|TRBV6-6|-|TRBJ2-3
TGTGCCAGCAGTACCGGGACGTCCGGGGATACGCAGTATTTT
CASSTGTSGDTQYF
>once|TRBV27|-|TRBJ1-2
TGTGCCAGCAGTTTATCGAGACGGAGCGATAACTATGGCTACACCTTC
CASSLSRRSDNYGYTF
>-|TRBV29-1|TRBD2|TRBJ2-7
TGCAGCGTTTGGGTTCAGCGGGAGTTAGGCGGCTACGAGCAGTACTTC
CSVWVQRELGGYEQYF
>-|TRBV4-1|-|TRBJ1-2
TGCGCCAGCAGCCAAGGGGCAGGGGAGTACTATGGCTACACCTTC
CASSQGAGEYYGYTF
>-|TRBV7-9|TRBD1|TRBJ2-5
TGTGCCAGCAGTTTTGGACAGGCCCGACAAGAGACCCAGTACTTC
CASSFGQARQETQYF
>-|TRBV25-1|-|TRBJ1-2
TGTGCCAGCAGTGATAGGGGGTATGGCTACACCTTC
CASSDRGYGYTF
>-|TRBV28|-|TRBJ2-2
TGTGCCAGCAGTTCCCCACTAGTTGTCCGGGAGCTGTTTTTT
CASSSPLVVRELFF
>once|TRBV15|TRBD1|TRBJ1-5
TGTGCCACCAGCTCCGACAGGGGAGGCGGCAATCAGCCCCAGCATTTT
CATSSDRGGGNQPQHF
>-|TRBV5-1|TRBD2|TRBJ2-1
TGCGCCAGCAGCTTGGTGCGGGGGGGTAATGAGCAGTTCTTC
CASSLVRGGNEQFF
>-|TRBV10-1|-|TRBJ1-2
TGCGCCAGCAGTGAGACGGGGGCAGACTATGGCTACACCTTC
CASSETGADYGYTF
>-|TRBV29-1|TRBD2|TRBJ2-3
TGCAGCGTTTCTTCCGGGACTAGCGGGAGTTGGGCAGATACGCAGTATTTT
CSVSSGTSGSWADTQYF
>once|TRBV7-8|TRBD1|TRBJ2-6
TGTGCCAGCAGCTTAAACTTCGGGACAGGGTACTCTGGGGCCAACGTCCTGACTTTC
CASSLNFGTGYSGANVLTF
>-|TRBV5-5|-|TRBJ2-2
TGTGCCAGCAGACCTCGACTTAACAGGGCGGACACCGGGGAGCTGTTTTTT
CASRPRLNRADTGELFF
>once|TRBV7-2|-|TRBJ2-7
TGTGCCAGCAGCTTTCAGAGTAGCGTAAGATCCTACGAGCAGTACTTC
CASSFQSSVRSYEQYF
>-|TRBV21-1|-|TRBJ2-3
TGTGCCAGGGAAGTCGGTAGCACAGATACGCAGTATTTT
CAREVGSTDTQYF
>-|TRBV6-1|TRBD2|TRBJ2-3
TGTGCCAGCAGTGGAATAGCGGGAGGGACAGATACGCAGTATTTT
CASSGIAGGTDTQYF
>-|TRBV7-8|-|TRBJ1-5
TGTGCCAGCAGCTTAGAGAGTAGTCTGAATCAGCCCCAGCATTTT
CASSLESSLNQPQHF
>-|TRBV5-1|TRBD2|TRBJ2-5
TGCGCCAGCAGCGTAGCGGGACTCTCAGAGACCCAGTACTTC
CASSVAGLSETQYF
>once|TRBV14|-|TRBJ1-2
TGTGCCAGCAGCCCCGGTAGCTATTATGGCTACACCTTC
CASSPGSYYGYTF
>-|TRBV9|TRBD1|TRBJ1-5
TGTGCCAGCAGCCTAAGCCCTTCGGGACAGGGGAAAAGTCAGCCCCAGCATTTT
CASSLSPSGQGKSQPQHF
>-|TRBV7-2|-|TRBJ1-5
TGTGCCAGCAGCTTAGTGACAGTAGATCAGCCCCAGCATTTT
CASSLVTVDQPQHF